This T cell receptor beta chain was documented in a study of blood T cells in healthy people across ages. On the study more broadly: Template-switching capture recovered about one barcoded beta molecule per two T cells. The study, taken as a whole, reports: There were more naive CD4+ cells and higher diversity in long-lived donors than in aged donors. While age rose, TCR beta diversity per million T cells dropped in a roughly linear way.

This clonotype was observed a few times. What it recognizes is unknown. Through a sample-barcoded 5' primer and a J-beta primer mix, a second PCR was run for roughly 6 to 12 cycles. Each CDR3 protein gets one entry after TCRdb re-called the 5' RACE reads with MiXCR. The sample has roughly 1.6 million distinct CDR3 sequences, around 36% seen once; the top ten hold about 11%. This CDR3 has 14 amino acids. From germline, CDR1 is DFQATT and CDR2 SNEGSKA (reference sequence). V shed 1 base, J shed 10 bases, and the junction held 12 bases outside the gene matches. Sequenced sample: blood. The sequence was collected from a woman aged 25 to 45 in good health. V and J are TRBV20-1 and TRBJ1-2; 7 positions agree with TRBD1. The CDR3 loop is CSARVERQGAAYTF. The DNA for the CDR3 is TGCAGTGCTAGAGTCGAAAGACAGGGTGCGGCCTACACCTTC.